Following are 12 T cell receptor beta chains from one sample sequenced in a study of neurological immune-mediated disorders. TCRdb called the 5' RACE reads again in MiXCR, with one record for every CDR3 protein. The table records 30,000 to 45,000 distinct CDR3 sequences, more than 4.5% of them present only once. The sequencing input was CD4+ T cells from blood. These TCRs come from a man younger than 35 in good health.

The sample holds many counts of this clonotype. The J gene is TRBJ1-2, the V gene TRBV12-3 or TRBV12-4; possible D gene TRBD1, 5 bases. With 5 bases removed from V and 3 bases from J, the gap between germline ends came to 10 bases. CDR3 size: 13 residues. The DNA for the CDR3 is TGTGCCAGCAGTAAGGGACGGGACTATGGCTACACCTTC. This encodes CASSKGRDYGYTF.

This clonotype was seen many times. This rearrangement joins TRBV20-1 to TRBJ2-7; a possible D gene is TRBD1 (6 bases). CDR1 DFQATT and CDR2 SNEGSKA come from the germline V gene (reference sequence). The CDR3 contains 14 residues. Trimming took off 1 base at V and 2 bases at J, with 12 bases between the two ends. The DNA for the CDR3 is TGCAGTGCTAGAGCATGGACAGAGACCTACGAGCAGTACTTC. Its translation is CSARAWTETYEQYF.

This clonotype came up many times. CDR3 in amino acids: CASSDPGTGNTEAFF. The DNA for the CDR3 is TGTGCCAGCAGTGATCCCGGGACAGGAAACACTGAAGCTTTCTTT. The chain uses TRBV25-1 and TRBJ1-1; 8 bases are shared with TRBD1. V shed 3 bases, J shed 2 bases, and the junction held 5 bases outside the gene matches. Germline V gene lookup returns CDR1 MGHDK and CDR2 SYGVNS. The CDR3 extends over 15 amino acids.

This clonotype was observed at least ten times. The rearrangement links TRBV6-5 to TRBJ2-5, with 15 bases lining up with TRBD2. CDR1 and CDR2 from the germline V gene are MNHEY and SVGAGI. CDR3 length equals 16 residues. Trimming cost V 5 bases and J 6 bases; bases outside gene matches: 7. The CDR3 region has the DNA TGTGCCAGCAGTCCAGGGACTAGCGGGGGGAAACAGACCCAGTACTTC. Translated, it gives CASSPGTSGGKQTQYF.

The chain combines TRBV5-1 with TRBJ1-1; no firm D call. V dropped 6 bases and J dropped 5 bases, with 11 bases sitting between them. Germline CDR1 is SGHRS and CDR2 is YFSETQ. This CDR3 is built from 12 residues. The CDR3 DNA is TGCGCCAGCATCGAAGGGTATACTGAAGCTTTCTTT. It encodes CASIEGYTEAFF.

In this sample, this clonotype turned up many times. This chain connects TRBV5-1 to TRBJ1-2; a possible D gene is TRBD1 (5 bases). V lost 0 bases to trimming and J lost 8 bases, with 14 bases between them. The length of the CDR3 is 14 residues. CDR1 is SGHRS and CDR2 is YFSETQ in the germline V gene. CDR3 protein: CASSLEGDAWGYTF. The CDR3 DNA reads as TGCGCCAGCAGCTTGGAAGGGGACGCATGGGGCTACACCTTC.

This clonotype was detected many times. The rearrangement joins TRBV18 to TRBJ1-1; 8 positions match TRBD1. Germline assignment: CDR1 KGHSH and CDR2 LQKENI. The CDR3 has 15 residues. V lost 6 bases and J lost 3; bases outside the gene matches: 9. Here the CDR3 reads CASSPGTGDYTEAFF. The CDR3 nucleotides read TGTGCCAGCTCCCCCGGGACAGGAGACTACACTGAAGCTTTCTTT.

This clonotype was detected ten times or more. The chain recombines TRBV3-1 with TRBJ1-1, with D tentatively TRBD1 (5 bases). Germline CDR1 is LGHDT and CDR2 is YNNKEL (reference sequence). V lost 4 bases and J lost 2, with 5 bases in between. This CDR3 has 12 residues. CDR3 bases: TGTGCCAGCAGCCGGGACAACACTGAAGCTTTCTTT. Protein sequence: CASSRDNTEAFF.

This clonotype was seen many times. The chain employs TRBV5-1 and TRBJ2-7; maybe TRBD1 (5 bases). Trimming pared 0 bases from V and 6 bases from J, leaving 16 bases between. The CDR3 is 15 residues long. Germline assignment: CDR1 SGHRS and CDR2 YFSETQ. This chain's CDR3 is CASSLDGDRRGEQYF. Written as DNA, the CDR3 is TGCGCCAGCAGCTTGGACGGAGACAGAAGGGGCGAGCAGTACTTC.

This clonotype was counted ten times or more. V gene TRBV5-5 combines with J gene TRBJ2-7, with 11 bases lining up with TRBD2. The V gene's germline CDR1 is SGHKS and CDR2 YYEKEE (reference sequence). Trimming removed 4 bases from V and 3 bases from J; junction bases left unmatched: 18. The CDR3 is 19 residues long. The CDR3 sequence is CASSPGTSGARGGFYEQYF. In DNA, the CDR3 is TGTGCCAGCAGCCCCGGGACTAGCGGCGCCAGGGGGGGTTTCTACGAGCAGTACTTC. The entire variable domain, with the rest obtained from reference TRBV5-5 and TRBJ2-7, is as follows: DAGVTQSPTHLIKTRGQQVTLRCSPISGHKSVSWYQQVLGQGPQFIFQYYEKEERGRGNFPDRFSARQFPNYSSELNVNALLLGDSALYLCASSPGTSGARGGFYEQYFGPGTRLTVT.

This clonotype occurred a few times. Given a much more abundant clone one base away, this may be a read error. Since no conserved phenylalanine or tryptophan closes the CDR3, a read error is the likely cause. The chain uses TRBV5-1 and TRBJ1-6; 9 bases agree with TRBD1. Germline CDR1 and CDR2: SGHRS and YFSETQ. The V segment lost 0 bases and the J segment 10 bases; nucleotides outside the gene matches: 2. This CDR3 has 14 residues. CDR3 DNA sequence: TGCGCCAGCAGCTTGGGGACAGGGGAATCACCCCTCCACCTT. It translates to CASSLGTGESPLHL.

Ten or more counts support this clonotype. The rearrangement uses TRBV18 and TRBJ1-2; no reliable D call. V was clipped by 3 bases and J by 2 bases, with 13 bases between them. The CDR3 totals 15 residues. Germline-derived CDR1 and CDR2 are KGHSH and LQKENI. The CDR3 sequence is CASSPLEGENYGYTF. CDR3 nucleotides: TGTGCCAGCTCACCCCTGGAGGGCGAAAACTATGGCTACACCTTC.